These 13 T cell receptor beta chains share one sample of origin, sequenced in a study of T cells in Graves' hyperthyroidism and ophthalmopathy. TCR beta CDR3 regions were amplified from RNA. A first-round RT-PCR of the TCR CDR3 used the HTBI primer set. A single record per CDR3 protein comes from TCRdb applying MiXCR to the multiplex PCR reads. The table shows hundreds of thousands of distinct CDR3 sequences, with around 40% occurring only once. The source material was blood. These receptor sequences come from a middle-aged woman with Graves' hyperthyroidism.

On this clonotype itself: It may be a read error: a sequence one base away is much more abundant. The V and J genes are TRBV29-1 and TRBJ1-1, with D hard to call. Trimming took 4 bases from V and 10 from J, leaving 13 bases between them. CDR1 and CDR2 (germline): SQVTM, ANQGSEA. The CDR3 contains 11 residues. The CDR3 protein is CSVGWSDGAFF. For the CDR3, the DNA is TGCAGCGTTGGGTGGTCCGACGGAGCTTTCTTT.

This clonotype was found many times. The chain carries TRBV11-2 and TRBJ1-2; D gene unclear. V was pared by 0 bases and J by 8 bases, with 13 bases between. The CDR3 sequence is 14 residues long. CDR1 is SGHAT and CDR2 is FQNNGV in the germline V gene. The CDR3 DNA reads TGTGCCAGCAGCTTAGATCTGTCCGCACCGGGCTACACCTTC. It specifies CASSLDLSAPGYTF.

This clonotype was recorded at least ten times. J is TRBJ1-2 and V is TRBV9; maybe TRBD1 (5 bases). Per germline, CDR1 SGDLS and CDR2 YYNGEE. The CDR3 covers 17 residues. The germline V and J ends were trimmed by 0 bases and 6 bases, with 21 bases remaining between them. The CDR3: CASSVEGWIGGENGYTF. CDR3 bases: TGTGCCAGCAGCGTAGAAGGTTGGATCGGAGGGGAAAATGGCTACACCTTC.

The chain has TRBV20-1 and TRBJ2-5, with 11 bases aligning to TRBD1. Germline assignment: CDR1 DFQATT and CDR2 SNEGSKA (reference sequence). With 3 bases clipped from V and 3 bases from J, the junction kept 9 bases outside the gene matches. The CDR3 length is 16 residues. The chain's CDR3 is CSASRGGTGGKETQYF. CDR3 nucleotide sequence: TGCAGTGCTAGTCGTGGCGGGACAGGGGGGAAAGAGACCCAGTACTTC.

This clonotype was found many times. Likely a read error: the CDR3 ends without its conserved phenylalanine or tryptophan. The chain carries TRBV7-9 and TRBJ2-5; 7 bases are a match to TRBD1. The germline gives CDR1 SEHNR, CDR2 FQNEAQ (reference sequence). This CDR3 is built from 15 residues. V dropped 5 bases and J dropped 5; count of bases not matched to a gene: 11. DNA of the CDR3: TGTGCCAGCAGCCTCGCAAGGGGGCAGATGGAGACCCAGTACCTC. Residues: CASSLARGQMETQYL.

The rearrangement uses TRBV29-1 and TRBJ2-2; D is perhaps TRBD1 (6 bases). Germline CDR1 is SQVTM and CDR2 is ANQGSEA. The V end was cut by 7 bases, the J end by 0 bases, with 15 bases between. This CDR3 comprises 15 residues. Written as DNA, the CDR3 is TGCAGCGCCGCGTTGGGGGCAACGAACACCGGGGAGCTGTTTTTT. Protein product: CSAALGATNTGELFF.

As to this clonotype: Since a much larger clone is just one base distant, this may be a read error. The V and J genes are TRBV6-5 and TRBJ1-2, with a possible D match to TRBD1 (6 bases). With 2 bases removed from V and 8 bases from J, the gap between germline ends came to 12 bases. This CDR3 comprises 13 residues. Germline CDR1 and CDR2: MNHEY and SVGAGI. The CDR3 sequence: CASSYGTNIGYTF. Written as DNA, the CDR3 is TGTGCCAGCAGTTACGGGACAAATATCGGCTACACCTTC.

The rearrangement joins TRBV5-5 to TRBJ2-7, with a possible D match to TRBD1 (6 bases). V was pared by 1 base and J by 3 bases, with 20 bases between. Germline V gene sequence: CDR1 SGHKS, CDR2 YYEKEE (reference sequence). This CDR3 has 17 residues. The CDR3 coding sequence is TGTGCCAGCAGCTTGTACGTTGTCACAGGGCCTCGCTACGAGCAGTACTTC. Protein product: CASSLYVVTGPRYEQYF.

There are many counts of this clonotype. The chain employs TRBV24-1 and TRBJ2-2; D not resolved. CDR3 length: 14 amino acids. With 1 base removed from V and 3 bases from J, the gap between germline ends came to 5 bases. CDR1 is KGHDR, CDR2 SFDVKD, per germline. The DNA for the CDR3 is TGTGCCACCAGTGATTTTGCGGACACCGGGGAGCTGTTTTTT. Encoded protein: CATSDFADTGELFF.

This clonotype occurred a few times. CDR3 in amino acids: CASSGGLRNQPQHF. CDR3 coding DNA: TGTGCCAGTAGTGGCGGGCTCCGGAATCAGCCCCAGCATTTT. The V gene is TRBV19, the J gene TRBJ1-5, with D hard to call. This CDR3 contains 14 residues. V shed 5 bases and J shed 4 bases, with 12 bases lying between them. The germline V gene encodes CDR1 LNHDA and CDR2 SQIVND (reference sequence).

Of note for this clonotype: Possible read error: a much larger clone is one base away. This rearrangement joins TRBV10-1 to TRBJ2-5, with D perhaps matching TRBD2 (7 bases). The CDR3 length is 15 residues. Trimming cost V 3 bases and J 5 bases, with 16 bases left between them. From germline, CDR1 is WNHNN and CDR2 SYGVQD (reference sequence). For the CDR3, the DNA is TGCGCCAGCAGTGATCAGTGGGGGGGCCGGGAGACCCAGTACTTC. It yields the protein CASSDQWGGRETQYF.

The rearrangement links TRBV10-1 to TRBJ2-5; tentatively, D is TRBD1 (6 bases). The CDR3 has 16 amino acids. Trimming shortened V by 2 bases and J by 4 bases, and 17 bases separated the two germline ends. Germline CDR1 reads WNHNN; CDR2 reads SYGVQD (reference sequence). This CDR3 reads CASSEGQGKSGETQYF. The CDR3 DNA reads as TGCGCCAGCAGTGAGGGTCAGGGGAAAAGTGGAGAGACCCAGTACTTC.

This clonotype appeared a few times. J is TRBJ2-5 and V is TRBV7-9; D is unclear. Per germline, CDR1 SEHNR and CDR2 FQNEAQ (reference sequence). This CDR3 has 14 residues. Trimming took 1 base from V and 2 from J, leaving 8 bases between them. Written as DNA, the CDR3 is TGTGCCAGCAGCTTAGGGGCCCGACAAGAGACCCAGTACTTC. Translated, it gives CASSLGARQETQYF.